Each of the 19 T cell receptor beta chains below was sequenced from the same sample in a study of blood T cell repertoires in COVID-19. Here immunoSEQ multiplex PCR was the method, and the copy in TCRdb shows in-frame clones only, minus some. The data show nearly 350,000 clones, under 95% seen once. The specimen sequenced was peripheral blood. These receptors all stem from a woman younger than 30 who had recovered from COVID-19.

The gene calls are TRBV7-9 and TRBJ2-1; D possibly corresponds to TRBD2 (5 bases). Between the trimmed V and J ends, which lost 4 bases and 8 bases, there was a span of 30 bases. The CDR3 runs to 19 residues. Germline assignment: CDR1 SEHNR and CDR2 FQNEAQ (reference sequence). The CDR3 sequence is CASSSLGRSASLRADEQFF. CDR3 nucleotide sequence: TGTGCCAGCAGCTCTCTAGGGAGAAGCGCTTCATTAAGGGCGGATGAGCAGTTCTTC.

The V call is TRBV7-2, the J call TRBJ2-7; maybe TRBD2 (5 bases). The CDR3 covers 14 residues. The V gene's germline CDR1 is SGHTA and CDR2 FQGNSA. Trimming took 7 bases from V and 0 from J, leaving 13 bases between them. DNA of the CDR3: TGTGCCAGCAACGACGGGGTGGGCTCCTACGAGCAGTACGTC. It translates to CASNDGVGSYEQYV.

This chain connects TRBV9 to TRBJ2-1; possible D gene TRBD2, 6 bases. V dropped 1 base and J dropped 4 bases, with 15 bases sitting between them. Germline V lookup: CDR1 SGDLS, CDR2 YYNGEE. This CDR3 region has 16 residues. CDR3 sequence: CASSVSLASGYNEQFF. The DNA of the CDR3 is TGTGCCAGCAGCGTATCCCTAGCAAGCGGGTACAATGAGCAGTTCTTC. Together with reference TRBV9 and TRBJ2-1, the CDR3 gives the full variable domain: DSGVTQTPKHLITATGQRVTLRCSPRSGDLSVYWYQQSLDQGLQFLIQYYNGEERAKGNILERFSAQQFPDLHSELNLSSLELGDSALYFCASSVSLASGYNEQFFGPGTRLTVL.

The chain couples TRBV11-3 to TRBJ2-5; 9 positions agree with TRBD2. V dropped 1 base and J dropped 5; count of bases not matched to a gene: 5. The CDR3 spans 15 residues. Germline V CDR1 and CDR2: SGHNT, YENEEA. In nucleotides, the CDR3 is TGTGCCAGCAGCTTAGGCGGCGGGAGGGAGGAGACCCAGTACTTC. Residues: CASSLGGGREETQYF.

The V gene is TRBV5-1, the J gene TRBJ2-5; the match to TRBD2 covers 12 bases. The J segment lost 5 bases and the V segment lost 0 bases, leaving 5 bases of the junction unmatched. The germline V gene encodes CDR1 SGHRS and CDR2 YFSETQ. This CDR3 has 16 residues. Here the CDR3 reads CASSLVLAGGPETQYF. The DNA for the CDR3 is TGCGCCAGCAGCTTGGTTCTAGCGGGAGGGCCCGAGACCCAGTACTTC.

V usage is TRBV27 and J usage is TRBJ2-2; 8 positions agree with TRBD2. Germline assignment: CDR1 MNHEY and CDR2 SMNVEV (reference sequence). This CDR3 is built from 18 residues. V lost 7 bases, J lost 8 bases, and 21 bases stayed unmatched. The CDR3 protein is CASIGGRASGSKGGELFF. CDR3 coding DNA: TGTGCCAGCATCGGGGGCCGGGCTAGCGGGTCTAAAGGAGGGGAGCTGTTTTTT.

The chain carries TRBV21-1 and TRBJ2-2; the D call of TRBD2 is as the table states it, not checked on the DNA. TRBV21-1 is a recognized pseudogene. This CDR3 contains 15 residues. CDR3 sequence: CAPRTSGRGTGELFF. The CDR3 DNA reads as TGTGCCCCGCGGACTAGCGGGAGAGGCACCGGGGAGCTGTTTTTT.

V and J are TRBV30 and TRBJ2-7; 8 nucleotides align to TRBD2. The CDR3 is 13 residues long. Germline assignment: CDR1 GTSNPN and CDR2 SVGIG (reference sequence). The V segment lost 4 bases and the J segment 2 bases; nucleotides outside the gene matches: 4. CDR3 sequence (DNA): TGTGCCTGGAACCAGGGACTAGCCTACGAGCAGTACGTC. It is translated as CAWNQGLAYEQYV.

This sequence joins TRBV24-1 and TRBJ1-2, with 7 nucleotides matching TRBD1. CDR3 length equals 13 residues. The ends lost 3 bases at V and 6 bases at J; junction bases unmatched: 3. Germline V gene sequence: CDR1 KGHDR, CDR2 SFDVKD. The CDR3: CATSDRDSHGYTF. The CDR3, as DNA: TGTGCCACCAGTGATCGGGACAGCCATGGCTACACCTTC.

In DNA, the CDR3 is TGTGCCAGCAGTCGGGAGTTGGGGCTCTATGGCTACACCTTC. Protein product: CASSRELGLYGYTF. The V gene is TRBV6-5, the J gene TRBJ1-2; a possible D gene is TRBD1 (5 bases). The CDR3 spans 14 residues. From germline, CDR1 is MNHEY and CDR2 SVGAGI. The ends were cut back, 5 bases at V and 4 bases at J, with 14 bases in the middle.

This chain uses TRBV11-3 with TRBJ2-4; no clear D gene. CDR1 SGHNT and CDR2 YENEEA come from the germline V gene. CDR3 length: 18 residues. V gave up 0 bases and J gave up 0 bases, with 15 bases separating them. CDR3 sequence (DNA): TGTGCCAGCAGCTTAGATCTGGGTAGCAGCGTAGCCAAAAACATTCAGTACTTC. This translates into CASSLDLGSSVAKNIQYF.

The chain combines TRBV4-1 with TRBJ1-6; the match to TRBD1 covers 8 bases. Germline CDR1 and CDR2: MGHRA and YSYEKL. CDR3 size: 16 residues. J gave up 8 bases and V 5 bases, and 11 bases lay outside the gene matches. CDR3 DNA: TGCGCCAGCAGCTATACCGGGACAGGTCTAGATTCACCCCTCCACTTT. Translating it yields CASSYTGTGLDSPLHF.

The chain combines TRBV23-1 with TRBJ1-3; 8 bases line up with TRBD1. TRBV23-1 is assigned to the ORF class and has an uncertain function. The CDR3 sequence is 18 residues long. Trimming at V came to 2 bases and at J to 2 bases, leaving 11 bases not matched to a gene. DNA for the CDR3: TGCGCCAGCAGTCAAATTACGAATCCAGGGGGCACTGGAAACACCATATATTTT. As protein: CASSQITNPGGTGNTIYF.

The chain carries TRBV5-1 and TRBJ2-1; a weak D match, TRBD2 (5 bases). This CDR3 is built from 16 residues. The V end lost 0 bases, the J end lost 8 bases, and 18 bases lay between the germline ends. Germline-derived CDR1 and CDR2 are SGHRS and YFSETQ. The CDR3 nucleotides are TGCGCCAGCAGCTTGGAATTTGGAGGATTTTCCCATGAGCAGTTCTTC. Protein sequence: CASSLEFGGFSHEQFF.

The chain combines TRBV27 with TRBJ2-3; 7 bases align to TRBD2. V dropped 0 bases and J dropped 14; count of bases not matched to a gene: 8. CDR1 and CDR2 from the germline V gene are MNHEY and SMNVEV (reference sequence). The CDR3 totals 13 residues. The DNA for the CDR3 is TGTGCCAGCAGTTTATCCGGGACTAATCATCTGTATTTT. This sequence encodes CASSLSGTNHLYF.

V gene TRBV5-1 combines with J gene TRBJ1-5; D not certain. Germline V gives CDR1 SGHRS, CDR2 YFSETQ. The length of the CDR3 is 13 residues. V dropped 4 bases and J dropped 11 bases, with 16 bases sitting between them. This CDR3 reads CASSPGGREAQHF. CDR3 DNA sequence: TGCGCCAGCAGCCCTGGAGGAAGGGAAGCCCAGCATTTT.

The chain uses TRBV5-1 and TRBJ1-1; unclear D gene. The germline V gene has CDR1 SGHRS and CDR2 YFSETQ. Trimming cost V 0 bases and J 1 base, with 7 bases left between them. The CDR3 spans 14 residues. CDR3 protein: CASSLALPNTEAFF. The CDR3 DNA sequence: TGCGCCAGCAGCTTGGCCCTCCCGAACACTGAAGCTTTCTTT.

The V and J genes are TRBV11-3 and TRBJ2-1, with 7 bases fitting TRBD1. CDR1 SGHNT and CDR2 YENEEA come from the germline V gene. V lost 1 base, J lost 8 bases, and 11 bases stayed unmatched. This CDR3 contains 16 residues. The CDR3: CASSLGAQGMIHEQFF. The CDR3 DNA follows: TGTGCCAGCAGCTTAGGGGCACAGGGGATGATCCATGAGCAGTTCTTC.

This sequence joins TRBV4-3 and TRBJ2-3, with TRBD2 matching 8 bases. The CDR3 is made up of 21 amino acids. V trimming: 3 bases; J trimming: 2 bases; junction bases outside the gene matches: 22. The germline V gene encodes CDR1 LGHNA and CDR2 YSLEER. CDR3 nucleotides: TGCGCCAGCAGCCATTTCCTCGGGACTCCCGATAGCGGGATATACACAGATACGCAGTATTTT. This sequence encodes CASSHFLGTPDSGIYTDTQYF.